A single sample is the source of the 11 T cell receptor beta chains below, sequenced in a study of blood T cell repertoires in COVID-19. Clones were sequenced by immunoSEQ multiplex PCR, and TCRdb holds only the in-frame ones, with some missing. The sample holds some 670,000 clones, 90% seen once. Material: peripheral blood. Receptor source: a woman aged 18-35 years with acute or convalescent COVID-19.

The CDR3 coding sequence is TGTGCCAGAAGCTTGGTCTCTCCGGTGGGACACCCAGCTCCCTTACACTATAATTCACCCCTCCACTTT. It specifies CARSLVSPVGHPAPLHYNSPLHF. This chain links TRBV5-3 with TRBJ1-6; D may be TRBD1 (6 bases). TRBV5-3 has ORF status, its function being uncertain. Trimming removed 0 bases from V and 3 bases from J, with 31 bases in between. The CDR3 is made up of 23 amino acids.

This rearrangement joins TRBV24-1 to TRBJ1-1, with D possibly matching TRBD1 (5 bases). This CDR3 is 14 amino acids long. CDR1 and CDR2 (germline): KGHDR, SFDVKD. Trimming took off 5 bases at V and 6 bases at J, with 15 bases between the two ends. The chain's CDR3 is CATSAGGAHAEAFF. DNA of the CDR3: TGTGCCACCAGTGCGGGAGGGGCTCACGCTGAAGCTTTCTTT.

The chain uses TRBV5-4 and TRBJ1-2, with D possibly matching TRBD1 (6 bases). The CDR3 totals 14 residues. Trimming removed 4 bases from V and 2 bases from J, with 12 bases in between. CDR1 SGHNT and CDR2 YYREEE come from the germline V gene (reference sequence). The CDR3 nucleotides are TGTGCCAGCAGCGAGGACAGTTCGAACTATGGCTACACCTTC. This encodes CASSEDSSNYGYTF.

The V call is TRBV7-2, the J call TRBJ2-2; unclear D gene. Germline CDR1 SGHTA, CDR2 FQGNSA. The V gene lost 7 bases and the J gene lost 1 base, with 7 bases spanning the gap. The CDR3 covers 13 residues. CDR3 in amino acids: CASTGQNTGELFF. The CDR3 nucleotides are TGTGCCAGCACAGGTCAGAACACCGGGGAGCTGTTTTTT.

The rearrangement uses TRBV7-8 and TRBJ2-3, with 7 bases lining up with TRBD1. The ends lost 5 bases at V and 5 bases at J; junction bases unmatched: 13. This CDR3 region has 16 residues. The germline gives CDR1 SGHVS, CDR2 FQNEAQ. The CDR3 reads CASSEVQGPLRDTQYF. The CDR3 DNA sequence: TGTGCCAGCAGCGAGGTACAGGGGCCCCTGAGAGATACGCAGTATTTT.

The rearrangement links TRBV30 to TRBJ1-3; perhaps TRBD1 as D (6 bases). The length of the CDR3 is 19 residues. Trimming shortened V by 0 bases and J by 0 bases, and 21 bases separated the two germline ends. Looked up from germline, CDR1 is GTSNPN and CDR2 is SVGIG (reference sequence). This CDR3 reads CAWSVICGGQGTSGNTIYF. The CDR3 nucleotides are TGTGCCTGGAGTGTCATTTGCGGTGGCCAGGGGACCTCTGGAAACACCATATATTTT.

V is TRBV3-1 (or the pseudogene TRBV3-2) and J is TRBJ2-7; 8 nucleotides match TRBD1. The CDR3 is 14 residues long. The ends lost 4 bases at V and 2 bases at J; junction bases unmatched: 4. Germline values: CDR1 LGHDT, CDR2 YNNKEL (reference sequence). The CDR3 DNA is TGTGCCAGCAGCCGACAGGGGCAAACCTACGAGCAGTACTTC. Its protein product is CASSRQGQTYEQYF.

This chain joins TRBV2 and TRBJ1-5; 7 bases map to TRBD1. The germline CDR1 and CDR2 sequences are SNHLY and FYNNEI. Trimming at V came to 3 bases and at J to 2 bases, leaving 7 bases not matched to a gene. The CDR3 sequence is 16 residues long. CDR3 residues: CASSEKPGGGNQPQHF. The CDR3 bases are TGTGCCAGCAGTGAGAAGCCAGGGGGAGGCAATCAGCCCCAGCATTTT.

The J gene is TRBJ1-2, the V gene TRBV19; D call uncertain. The V gene lost 1 base and the J gene lost 0 bases, with 9 bases spanning the gap. CDR1 and CDR2 (germline): LNHDA, SQIVND (reference sequence). CDR3 length: 15 residues. The CDR3 bases are TGTGCCAGTAGTATAGGGGTCCTAGCTAACTATGGCTACACCTTC. It yields the protein CASSIGVLANYGYTF. Variable domain in full (rest from reference TRBV19 and TRBJ1-2): DGGITQSPKYLFRKEGQNVTLSCEQNLNHDAMYWYRQDPGQGLRLIYYSQIVNDFQKGDIAEGYSVSREKKESFPLTVTSAQKNPTAFYLCASSIGVLANYGYTFGSGTRLTVV.

The rearrangement uses TRBV4-1 and TRBJ2-1; the D gene is possibly TRBD2 (5 bases). This CDR3 contains 16 residues. V was clipped by 1 base and J by 3 bases, with 13 bases between them. The germline V gene encodes CDR1 MGHRA and CDR2 YSYEKL. As DNA, the CDR3 is TGCGCCAGCAGCCAAGCCTGGCAGGACTTCTACAATGAGCAGTTCTTC. Protein sequence: CASSQAWQDFYNEQFF.

This clone has just a few counts. V and J are TRBV18 and TRBJ1-1; D unclear. CDR3 length: 12 amino acids. Germline V CDR1 and CDR2: KGHSH, LQKENI. V gave up 1 base and J gave up 8 bases, with 8 bases separating them. The DNA for the CDR3 is TGTGCCAGCTCACCACAGCGGCCGGAAGCTTTCTTT. Encoded protein: CASSPQRPEAFF.